This entry describes one T cell receptor beta chain. At cycle 4 day 1, cycle 7 day 1, and baseline, blood was sampled. Clones were read by immunoSEQ multiplex PCR, and TCRdb kept only the in-frame ones, dropping some. Here the sample spans under 100,000 clones, about 84% being singletons. Trimming took 5 bases from V and 1 from J; bases not matched to a gene: 4. Looked up from germline, CDR1 is SNHLY and CDR2 is FYNNEI. The CDR3 runs 15 residues. The data are from a study of OX40 agonist ivuxolimab in advanced cancers. Overall study context: The group had a mean age of 60 years, ranged from 23 to 79, and was roughly 80% male.

The source was CD4+ or CD8+ T cells sorted from blood, collected in a trial of the OX40 agonist ivuxolimab. The receptor's source is an adult with an advanced solid tumor such as melanoma, head and neck, liver or kidney cancer. The rearrangement uses TRBV2 and TRBJ2-4; 8 bases fit TRBD2. The CDR3 spells CASSREGSAKNIQYF. The CDR3 coding sequence is TGTGCCAGCAGTCGGGAGGGATCGGCCAAAAACATTCAGTACTTC.